The T cell receptor beta chain under discussion was sequenced for a study of blood T cells in healthy people across ages. V was pared by 8 bases and J by 6 bases, with 13 bases between. The CDR3 spans 11 residues. CDR1 SQVTM and CDR2 ANQGSEA come from the germline V gene. Primers used in a second PCR of roughly 7 to 12 cycles were a sample-barcoded 5' primer and a J-beta primer mix. TCRdb re-called the 5' RACE reads through MiXCR, storing one row per CDR3 protein. The data contain approximately 780,000 distinct CDR3 sequences, roughly 24% of them singletons. With regard to this clonotype: The antigen is undetermined.

Study results and limitations: Relative to aged donors, long-lived donors carried more naive CD4+ cells and displayed higher diversity.

These records were also assigned to another study, of T cells of mothers and their children. That report notes: Slightly higher, non-significant overlap characterized related mother-child pairs relative to unrelated pairs.

This chain connects TRBV29-1 to TRBJ1-2; possible D gene TRBD1, 6 bases. The source material was blood. This clonotype originated in a boy younger than 18 in good health. The CDR3 DNA sequence: TGCAGCACGCAGACAGGAGATGGCTACACCTTC. Translated, it gives CSTQTGDGYTF.